One T cell receptor beta chain is described in this entry. Its specificity is unknown. The entry originates in a study of T cells in narcolepsy. Study as a whole: Healthy controls were enrolled alongside patients with narcolepsy type 1 or type 2. Study results and limitations: Healthy controls reportedly lacked the autoreactive clonotypes serially found in patients' blood. Autoreactive HCRT-specific and TRIB2-specific clonotypes were marked in same-patient CSF-versus-blood CD4+ comparisons.

Assay: immunoSEQ multiplex PCR; the TCRdb copy retains only in-frame clones and omits some. Here the sample spans about 19,000 clones, about four fifths being singletons. The CDR3 totals 14 residues. Germline CDR1 and CDR2: SGDLS and YYNGEE. V shed 2 bases and J shed 2 bases, with 8 bases lying between them. Sample: memory (CD45RA-) CD4+ T cells from blood. V usage is TRBV9 and J usage is TRBJ2-1; D is uncertain. The TCR originated in a human donor in good health. CDR3 residues: CASSVSVAYNEQFF. The DNA for the CDR3 is TGTGCCAGCAGCGTGTCAGTTGCCTACAATGAGCAGTTCTTC.